This entry features one TCR beta chain sequence. What it binds is unknown. Germline CDR1 reads MNHNY; CDR2 reads SVGAGI (reference sequence). V shed 2 bases and J 7 bases; nucleotides not matched to a gene: 6. This CDR3 has 16 amino acids. The entry originates in a study of OX40 agonist ivuxolimab in advanced cancers. Study-wide findings and caveats: CD8+ T cells averaged more expanded clones than CD4+. In the 0.1 to 3.0 mg/kg range, CD4+ and CD8+ blood T cells had expanded clonally by week 6.

Data came from immunoSEQ multiplex PCR; TCRdb stores just in-frame clones and leaves some out. The table includes approximately 52,000 clones, roughly 78% detected once. Patients were ruled out by autoimmune disease history or systemic immunosuppression. The genes are TRBV6-6 and TRBJ1-6, with 9 bases aligning to TRBD1. The receptor comes from an adult with an advanced solid tumor such as melanoma, head and neck, liver or kidney cancer. The source material was CD4+ or CD8+ T cells sorted from blood, sampled in a trial of the OX40 agonist ivuxolimab. CDR3 sequence: CASSYTTGGGNSPLHF. The CDR3 DNA is TGTGCCAGCAGTTACACGACAGGGGGAGGCAATTCACCCCTCCACTTT.